This entry features one T cell receptor beta chain sequence. Its antigen is undetermined. Some clones are missing from TCRdb's copy, which holds only in-frame ones; the method was immunoSEQ multiplex PCR. Seen here are fewer than 150,000 clones, approximately 91% observed once, and the top ten hold less than 2%. Germline-derived CDR1 and CDR2 are KGHSH and LQKENI. V lost 6 bases and J 8 bases, leaving 14 bases between the germline ends. This CDR3 region has 13 residues. The entry originates in a study of CD4+ T cells in melanoma. Whole-study findings and limits: A reported correlation linked neoantigen-specific CD4+ T cells to CD8+, macrophage and B cell function. In melanoma, neoantigen-specific CD4+ T cells reportedly differed in differentiation state.

The clonotype comes from a human donor with melanoma. V gene TRBV18 combines with J gene TRBJ2-1, with no clear D. The CDR3 bases are TGTGCCAGCTCCCTAAACGGCCTTGATGAGCAGTTCTTC. Protein: CASSLNGLDEQFF.